One and the same sample provided the 3 T cell receptor beta chains below, sequenced in a study of identical twins. TCRdb reprocessed the 5' RACE reads with MiXCR, giving one entry per CDR3 protein. The table lists about 250,000 distinct CDR3 sequences, 7.5% of them singletons. The same sample was also used in a study of yellow fever vaccine responses in identical twins.

The sequenced material came from CD8+ T cells sorted from blood. The source of these receptors is a woman aged 18-29 years in good health.

The table lists this clonotype with many counts. The gene calls are TRBV12-3 or TRBV12-4 and TRBJ2-5; unclear D gene. The V end lost 0 bases, the J end lost 1 base, and 9 bases lay between the germline ends. This CDR3 is built from 15 residues. The CDR3 nucleotides are TGTGCCAGCAGTTTAGCTGGCGGTGGCCAAGAGACCCAGTACTTC. It codes for CASSLAGGGQETQYF.

The chain has TRBV27 and TRBJ2-7; TRBD2 aligns across 7 bases. This CDR3 has 14 residues. Germline V gives CDR1 MNHEY, CDR2 SMNVEV (reference sequence). V dropped 4 bases and J dropped 0; count of bases not matched to a gene: 3. Here the CDR3 reads CASSSSGVSYEQYF. Here the CDR3 DNA reads TGTGCCAGCAGTTCCAGCGGGGTCTCCTACGAGCAGTACTTC.

This clonotype has at least ten counts. The chain carries TRBV4-1 and TRBJ2-5; unclear D gene. CDR1 and CDR2 (germline): MGHRA, YSYEKL. The CDR3 spans 16 residues. The V gene lost 0 bases and the J gene lost 4 bases, with 15 bases spanning the gap. CDR3 coding DNA: TGCGCCAGCAGCCAAGATAGGCCTGTAGGAATAGAGACCCAGTACTTC. It codes for CASSQDRPVGIETQYF.